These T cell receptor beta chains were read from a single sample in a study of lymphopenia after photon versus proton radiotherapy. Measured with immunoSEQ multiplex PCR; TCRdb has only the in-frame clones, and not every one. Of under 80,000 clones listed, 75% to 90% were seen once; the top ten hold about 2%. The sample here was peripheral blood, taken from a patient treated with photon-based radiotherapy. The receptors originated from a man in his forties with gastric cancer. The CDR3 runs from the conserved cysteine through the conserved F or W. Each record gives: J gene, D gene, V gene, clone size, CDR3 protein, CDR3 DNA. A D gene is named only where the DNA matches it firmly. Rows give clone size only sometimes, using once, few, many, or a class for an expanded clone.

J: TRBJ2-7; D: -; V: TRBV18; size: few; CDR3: CASSPRGPDDEQYF; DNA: TGTGCCAGCTCACCCCGTGGTCCGGACGACGAGCAGTACTTC
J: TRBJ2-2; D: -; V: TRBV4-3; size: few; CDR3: CASSRQGQGFTGELFF; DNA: TGCGCCAGCAGCCGCCAAGGGCAGGGGTTTACCGGGGAGCTGTTTTTT
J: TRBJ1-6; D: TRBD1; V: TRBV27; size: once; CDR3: CASNFVGQGNSPLHF; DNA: TGTGCCAGCAACTTTGTGGGACAGGGGAATTCACCCCTCCACTTT
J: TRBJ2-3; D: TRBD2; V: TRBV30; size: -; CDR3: CASGLAGILGDTQYF; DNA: TGTGCCTCCGGACTAGCGGGGATCCTGGGAGATACGCAGTATTTT
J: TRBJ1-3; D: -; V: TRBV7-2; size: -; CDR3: CASSLAAAGNTIYF; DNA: TGTGCCAGCAGCTTAGCGGCAGCTGGAAACACCATATATTTT
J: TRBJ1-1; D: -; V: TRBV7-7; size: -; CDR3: CASSPLSQADTEAFF; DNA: TGTGCCAGCAGCCCCCTAAGCCAGGCAGACACTGAAGCTTTCTTT
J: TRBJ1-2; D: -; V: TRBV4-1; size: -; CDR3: CASSQDGVDHGYTF; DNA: TGCGCCAGCAGCCAAGACGGGGTTGACCATGGCTACACCTTC
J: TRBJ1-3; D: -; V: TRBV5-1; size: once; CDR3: CASSLVAGSGNTIYF; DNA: TGCGCCAGCAGCTTGGTGGCAGGGTCTGGAAACACCATATATTTT
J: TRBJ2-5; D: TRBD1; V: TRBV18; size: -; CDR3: CASKEDRALGTQYF; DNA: TGTGCCAGCAAAGAAGACAGGGCCCTCGGGACCCAGTACTTC
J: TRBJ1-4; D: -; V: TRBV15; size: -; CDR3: CATGGRGSTNEKLFF; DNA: TGTGCCACCGGGGGCAGGGGCTCAACTAATGAAAAACTGTTTTTT
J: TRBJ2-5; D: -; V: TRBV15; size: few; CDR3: CATSRDVETQYF; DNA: TGTGCCACCAGCAGAGATGTAGAGACCCAGTACTTC
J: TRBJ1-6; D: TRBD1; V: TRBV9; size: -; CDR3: CASSASTEDGTDYNSPLHF; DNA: TGTGCCAGCAGCGCATCTACCGAGGACGGGACAGACTATAATTCACCCCTCCACTTT
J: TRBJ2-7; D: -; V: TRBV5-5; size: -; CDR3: CASSLGGSSYEQYF; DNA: TGTGCCAGCAGCTTGGGGGGGAGCTCCTACGAGCAGTACTTC
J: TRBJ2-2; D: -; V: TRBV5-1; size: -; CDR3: CASSLDPIPRLFF; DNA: TGCGCCAGCAGCTTGGATCCGATCCCTCGGCTGTTTTTT
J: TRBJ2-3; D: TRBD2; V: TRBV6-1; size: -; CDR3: CASSERLAGSHAQYF; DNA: TGTGCCAGCAGTGAACGTCTAGCGGGGAGTCACGCGCAGTATTTT
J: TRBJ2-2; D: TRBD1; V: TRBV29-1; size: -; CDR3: CSVGQQGAHTGELFF; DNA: TGCAGCGTTGGTCAGCAGGGGGCGCACACCGGGGAGCTGTTTTTT